This T cell receptor beta chain was observed in a study of OX40 agonist ivuxolimab in advanced cancers. Study-wide background: Around 40% of patients had received prior checkpoint inhibitor therapy.

Produced via immunoSEQ multiplex PCR; TCRdb's table is partial and in-frame only. This sample has about 96,000 clones, with about 90% found just once. The length of the CDR3 is 11 residues. Germline V CDR1 and CDR2: SGHNT, YENEEA. The starting material was CD4+ or CD8+ T cells sorted from blood, obtained in a trial of the OX40 agonist ivuxolimab. The TCR originated in an adult with an advanced solid tumor such as melanoma, head and neck, liver or kidney cancer. The V and J genes are TRBV11-3 and TRBJ2-5, with D unresolved. The last part of the DNA fits TRBJ2-7 better; the J call may be wrong. The CDR3 DNA is TGTGCCAGCAGCTTCGGAGCCGAGCAGTACTTC. Residues: CASSFGAEQYF.